The 10 T cell receptor beta chains presented below share a single source sample, sequenced in a study of T cell repertoires in cytomegalovirus infection. The antigens of these receptors remain unknown. In TCRdb, the reads were re-called with MiXCR into one record per CDR3 protein. The table has approximately 220,000 distinct CDR3 sequences, roughly 34% seen once. The material sequenced was CD8+ T cells from cultured PBMCs, taken from culture after CMV antigen stimulation. Receptors originate from a human donor in good health (CMV status not recorded). Some clones in this sample may be carry-over from other donors' samples.

The rearrangement uses TRBV19 and TRBJ1-5; unclear D gene. The V and J ends lost 7 bases and 7 bases respectively, with 11 bases between them. The CDR3 loop spans 12 amino acids. Germline V gives CDR1 LNHDA, CDR2 SQIVND (reference sequence). CDR3 loop: CASKRAGQPQHF. In nucleotides, the CDR3 is TGTGCCAGTAAACGGGCGGGGCAGCCCCAGCATTTT.

This clonotype was detected a few times. The chain joins TRBV5-4 to TRBJ2-2; 10 bases are shared with TRBD2. This CDR3 region has 16 residues. Germline V gene data show CDR1 as SGHNT and CDR2 as YYREEE (reference sequence). Germline trimming cut 0 bases from V and 8 bases from J; bases unmatched to any gene: 7. The CDR3 sequence is CASSLGLAGSIGELFF. The CDR3 region has the DNA TGTGCCAGCAGCTTGGGACTAGCGGGCTCTATTGGGGAGCTGTTTTTT.

V gene TRBV7-1 combines with J gene TRBJ1-5; D is unresolved. TRBV7-1 is an ORF, and what it does is uncertain. The ends were cut back, 3 bases at V and 10 bases at J, with 10 bases in the middle. The CDR3 spans 12 residues. The CDR3 here is CASSSETRPQHF. The DNA of the CDR3 is TGTGCCAGCAGCTCGGAGACCCGACCCCAGCATTTT.

The chain has TRBV24-1 and TRBJ2-7; D tentatively fits TRBD1 or TRBD2 (5 bases each). CDR3 length equals 13 residues. Trimming stripped 0 bases from V and 5 bases from J, with 7 bases between. Looked up from germline, CDR1 is KGHDR and CDR2 is SFDVKD. The CDR3 loop reads CATSDLRGDEQYF. The CDR3 nucleotides are TGTGCCACCAGTGATTTGAGAGGGGACGAGCAGTACTTC.

The rearrangement links TRBV9 to TRBJ1-2, with TRBD1 matching 7 bases. The CDR3 is 12 amino acids. With 8 bases clipped from V and 6 bases from J, the junction kept 7 bases outside the gene matches. Germline loops: CDR1 SGDLS, CDR2 YYNGEE. CDR3 residues: CASGPGQHGYTF. Written as DNA, the CDR3 is TGTGCCAGTGGCCCGGGACAGCATGGCTACACCTTC.

This clonotype turned up a few times. V usage is TRBV10-3 and J usage is TRBJ2-7; 10 positions agree with TRBD2. This CDR3 has 14 amino acids. CDR1 and CDR2 from the germline V gene are ENHRY and SYGVKD. The ends lost 4 bases at V and 2 bases at J; junction bases unmatched: 2. The CDR3 sequence: CAISGTSGTYEQYF. The CDR3 bases are TGTGCCATCAGTGGAACTAGCGGGACCTACGAGCAGTACTTC.

Only a few counts were recorded for this clonotype. The V call is TRBV7-6, the J call TRBJ2-2; D ambiguous. The ends were cut back, 2 bases at V and 0 bases at J, with 13 bases in the middle. The CDR3 length is 17 residues. Looked up from germline, CDR1 is SGHVS and CDR2 is FNYEAQ. DNA of the CDR3: TGTGCCAGCAGCTTACTCTACGCCTCCGCGAACACCGGGGAGCTGTTTTTT. It codes for CASSLLYASANTGELFF.

The chain is built from TRBV13 and TRBJ1-2, with D unclear. Germline V gene lookup returns CDR1 PRHDT and CDR2 FYEKMQ (reference sequence). V shed 5 bases and J shed 3 bases, with 22 bases lying between them. This CDR3 is 17 amino acids long. CDR3 in DNA: TGTGCCAGCAGCGAGGGAAACAGCCCCGCGCCCCACTATGGCTACACCTTC. Amino acids: CASSEGNSPAPHYGYTF.

The chain joins TRBV28 to TRBJ2-7; TRBD2 matches at 7 bases. V gave up 2 bases and J gave up 7 bases; unmatched junction bases: 11. This CDR3 spans 15 amino acids. Germline V gene lookup returns CDR1 MDHEN and CDR2 SYDVKM. This CDR3 reads CASSLPSGISKEQYF. For the CDR3, the DNA is TGTGCCAGCAGTTTACCCAGCGGGATATCGAAAGAGCAGTACTTC.

The rearrangement joins TRBV18 to TRBJ2-1; unclear D gene. The germline V gene encodes CDR1 KGHSH and CDR2 LQKENI. The CDR3 sequence is 15 residues long. Trimming stripped 4 bases from V and 4 bases from J, with 14 bases between. CDR3: CASSQGSQPYNEQFF. CDR3 nucleotide sequence: TGTGCCAGCTCACAGGGCAGCCAGCCATACAATGAGCAGTTCTTC.